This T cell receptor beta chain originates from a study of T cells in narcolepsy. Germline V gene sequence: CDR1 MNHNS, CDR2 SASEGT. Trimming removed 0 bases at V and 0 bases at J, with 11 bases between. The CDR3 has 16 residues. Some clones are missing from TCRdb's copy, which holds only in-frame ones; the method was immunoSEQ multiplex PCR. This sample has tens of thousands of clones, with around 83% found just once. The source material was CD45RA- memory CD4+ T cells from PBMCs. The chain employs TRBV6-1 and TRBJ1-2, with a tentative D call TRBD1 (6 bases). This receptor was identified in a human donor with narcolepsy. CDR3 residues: CASSEALRGSNYGYTF. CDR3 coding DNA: TGTGCCAGCAGTGAAGCACTCAGGGGATCTAACTATGGCTACACCTTC.